The rows below give T cell receptor beta chains drawn from one sample of a study of blood T cells in healthy people across ages. TCRdb processed the 5' RACE reads anew with MiXCR; each CDR3 protein has one entry. The repertoire holds 1.5 million to 2 million distinct CDR3 sequences, with roughly 49% as singletons. Material: blood. The receptor set was obtained from a woman aged 40 to 50 in good health. The CDR3 runs from the conserved cysteine through the conserved F or W. Fields, in order: J gene, D gene, V gene, clone size, CDR3 DNA, CDR3 protein. The D gene is left open where the match is weak. The listing skips clone size in some rows; elsewhere it reads once, few, many or a size class.

J: TRBJ2-5; D: TRBD1; V: TRBV20-1; size: NA; DNA: TGCAGTGCTTGGGACAGGTCTTGGGGGACCCAGTACTTC; CDR3: CSAWDRSWGTQYF
J: TRBJ2-1; D: TRBD1; V: TRBV7-9; size: few; DNA: TGTGCCAGCAGCCCGCAGGGACAGGGGGCGCGCCAGTTCTTC; CDR3: CASSPQGQGARQFF
J: TRBJ1-5; D: TRBD1; V: TRBV20-1; size: NA; DNA: TGCAGTGCTAGAGATCTCATTTTGGGACAGGGGCGTAGCAATCAGCCCCAGCATTTT; CDR3: CSARDLILGQGRSNQPQHF
J: TRBJ2-1; D: NA; V: TRBV11-2; size: few; DNA: TGTGCCAGCAGCTTAGAAGGCTCGACGTACAATGAGCAGTTCTTC; CDR3: CASSLEGSTYNEQFF
J: TRBJ2-7; D: NA; V: TRBV3-1; size: NA; DNA: TGTGCCAGCAGCCAGTCCGCGGGGTCCTACAATGAGCAGTACTTC; CDR3: CASSQSAGSYNEQYF
J: TRBJ1-4; D: NA; V: TRBV27; size: once; DNA: TGTGCCAGCAGTTTGAGGTCCGATAATGAAAAACTGTTTTTT; CDR3: CASSLRSDNEKLFF
J: TRBJ1-2; D: NA; V: TRBV7-2; size: NA; DNA: TGTGCCAGCAGCTTAGAGGCAGGGAAGTTTAGCTACACCTTC; CDR3: CASSLEAGKFSYTF
J: TRBJ2-5; D: TRBD1; V: TRBV29-1; size: few; DNA: TGCAGCGTTTCGGACAGGGGGCGCGAGACCCAGTACTTC; CDR3: CSVSDRGRETQYF
J: TRBJ2-6; D: NA; V: TRBV5-1; size: NA; DNA: TGCGCCAGCAGCTTGGATCGGACAGCATTCTCTGGGGCCAACGTCCTGACTTTC; CDR3: CASSLDRTAFSGANVLTF
J: TRBJ2-4; D: TRBD1; V: TRBV15; size: NA; DNA: TGTGCCACCAGCAGAGATCCGGGACAGGGTATCCTAAACATTCAGTACTTC; CDR3: CATSRDPGQGILNIQYF
J: TRBJ1-5; D: NA; V: TRBV29-1; size: NA; DNA: TGCAGCGTGAGGGGAGCGGGGAGCAATCAGCCCCAGCATTTT; CDR3: CSVRGAGSNQPQHF
J: TRBJ1-2; D: NA; V: TRBV25-1; size: few; DNA: TGTGCCAGCAGAGGACTACTCGTTGGCTACACCTTC; CDR3: CASRGLLVGYTF
J: TRBJ2-7; D: NA; V: TRBV5-8; size: NA; DNA: TGTGCCAGCAGCCACGAACAAGGCTACGAGCAGTACTTC; CDR3: CASSHEQGYEQYF
J: TRBJ2-1; D: NA; V: TRBV10-3; size: NA; DNA: TGTGCCATCACCGAACGGCTACTTAGCGGTGAGCAGTTCTTC; CDR3: CAITERLLSGEQFF
J: TRBJ1-2; D: NA; V: TRBV3-1; size: NA; DNA: TGTGCCAGCAGCTTCGTGGCAGGGCATGGCTACACCTTC; CDR3: CASSFVAGHGYTF
J: TRBJ2-5; D: TRBD2; V: TRBV9; size: few; DNA: TGTGCCAGCAGCGTAGTTAGCGGGCCCCAAGAGACCCAGTACTTC; CDR3: CASSVVSGPQETQYF
J: TRBJ2-5; D: NA; V: TRBV7-2; size: few; DNA: TGTGCCAGCAGCCTCGGGTCGTTGGGAGAGACCCAGTACTTC; CDR3: CASSLGSLGETQYF
J: TRBJ1-4; D: NA; V: TRBV7-2; size: few; DNA: TGCGCCAGCAGCTTGTCCGGGGTCGGTGAAAAACTGTTTTTT; CDR3: CASSLSGVGEKLFF
J: TRBJ2-1; D: TRBD2; V: TRBV28; size: NA; DNA: TGTGCCAGCAGTTTTATAGCGGGGGGGAGGAATGAGCAGTTCTTC; CDR3: CASSFIAGGRNEQFF
J: TRBJ1-1; D: NA; V: TRBV20-1; size: NA; DNA: TGCAGTGCTAGAGATGTTTTGGCCCTGAACACTGAAGCTTTCTTT; CDR3: CSARDVLALNTEAFF
J: TRBJ2-5; D: TRBD1; V: TRBV3-1; size: few; DNA: TGTGCCAGCAGCCCTCAACGGGGACAGATCCGGGAGACCCAGTACTTC; CDR3: CASSPQRGQIRETQYF
J: TRBJ1-2; D: NA; V: TRBV25-1; size: many; DNA: TGTGCCAGCAGTAATAACTATGGCTACACCTTC; CDR3: CASSNNYGYTF
J: TRBJ2-7; D: NA; V: TRBV5-5; size: few; DNA: TGTGCCAGCAGCTTGGATCACTTGGGGCAGTACTTC; CDR3: CASSLDHLGQYF
J: TRBJ1-2; D: TRBD1; V: TRBV7-9; size: NA; DNA: TGTGCCAGCAGCATCCGGGACAGGGTTGGGTACACCTTC; CDR3: CASSIRDRVGYTF
J: TRBJ2-5; D: TRBD1; V: TRBV5-1; size: many; DNA: TGCGCCAGCAGTCGTGCAGGGGGACAAGAGACCCAGTACTTC; CDR3: CASSRAGGQETQYF
J: TRBJ2-5; D: TRBD2; V: TRBV7-2; size: NA; DNA: TGTGCCAGCAGCGCAGGTCCCACGGGGGGCCAAGAGACCCAGTACTTC; CDR3: CASSAGPTGGQETQYF
J: TRBJ1-2; D: NA; V: TRBV6-5; size: NA; DNA: TGTGCCAGCAGTTACTGGGCCGAGGGGGGCTACACCTTC; CDR3: CASSYWAEGGYTF
J: TRBJ2-7; D: NA; V: TRBV29-1; size: few; DNA: TGCAGCGTTGCGGGGTCGGGCGAGCAGTACTTC; CDR3: CSVAGSGEQYF
J: TRBJ2-1; D: NA; V: TRBV24-1; size: few; DNA: TGTGCCACCAGCCTGACAGGCTCCTACAATGAGCAGTTCTTC; CDR3: CATSLTGSYNEQFF
J: TRBJ2-5; D: TRBD1; V: TRBV10-3; size: few; DNA: TGTGCCATCAGGGGGACAGCCCAAGAGACCCAGTACTTC; CDR3: CAIRGTAQETQYF
J: TRBJ2-5; D: TRBD1; V: TRBV6-2/TRBV6-3; size: NA; DNA: TGTGCCAGCAGTTACTATGTCAGGGGGCCCCGAGGGACCCAGTACTTC; CDR3: CASSYYVRGPRGTQYF
J: TRBJ1-1; D: NA; V: TRBV7-9; size: NA; DNA: TGTGCCAGCAGCTTTTCCCCAGGGGAAAAAGGAATGAACACTGAAGCTTTCTTT; CDR3: CASSFSPGEKGMNTEAFF
J: TRBJ1-6; D: NA; V: TRBV3-1; size: few; DNA: TGTGCCAGCAGCCGCTCGGACAGATATAATTCACCCCTCCACTTT; CDR3: CASSRSDRYNSPLHF
J: TRBJ2-4; D: NA; V: TRBV11-2; size: NA; DNA: TGTGCCAGCAGCTTAGTGGCAGCAGCCAAAAACATTCAGTACTTC; CDR3: CASSLVAAAKNIQYF
J: TRBJ2-1; D: TRBD1; V: TRBV11-2; size: many; DNA: TGTGCATGCCGGGACAGGGCCTACAATGAGCAGTTCTTC; CDR3: CACRDRAYNEQFF
J: TRBJ2-1; D: TRBD1; V: TRBV3-1; size: NA; DNA: TGTGCCAGCAGCCAAGCCCCCGGGACAGTTCGTAATGAGCAGTTCTTC; CDR3: CASSQAPGTVRNEQFF
J: TRBJ1-2; D: TRBD1; V: TRBV7-9; size: NA; DNA: TGTGCCAGCAGCTTCGGGACAGGGAATGGCTACACCTTC; CDR3: CASSFGTGNGYTF
J: TRBJ2-5; D: TRBD1; V: TRBV2; size: NA; DNA: TGTGCCAGCAGGCCCGCCGGCACAGGGGGAGAGACCCAGTACTTC; CDR3: CASRPAGTGGETQYF
J: TRBJ2-3; D: NA; V: TRBV3-1; size: NA; DNA: TGTGCCAGCAGCTTTGGTAAAGGACAAGTGGGAGATACGCAGTATTTT; CDR3: CASSFGKGQVGDTQYF
J: TRBJ2-5; D: NA; V: TRBV20-1; size: NA; DNA: TGCAGTGCTAGGGCGGATGAGCAGTACTTC; CDR3: CSARADEQYF
J: TRBJ2-6; D: NA; V: TRBV28; size: NA; DNA: TGTGCCAGCAGTCGTACCGTGGGGGGAGGCTCTGGGGCCAACGTCCTGACTTTC; CDR3: CASSRTVGGGSGANVLTF
J: TRBJ1-1; D: NA; V: TRBV6-1; size: NA; DNA: TGTGCCAGCAGTGTCCCAGGAGTTGGGGGCACTGAAGCTTTCTTT; CDR3: CASSVPGVGGTEAFF
J: TRBJ2-3; D: NA; V: TRBV7-2; size: NA; DNA: TGTGCCAGCAGCTTAGTAGTGACTACCACAGATACGCAGTATTTT; CDR3: CASSLVVTTTDTQYF
J: TRBJ1-6; D: TRBD1; V: TRBV12-3/TRBV12-4; size: NA; DNA: TGTGCCAGCAGCTTCGGACAGGGCTCGGCACCCCTCCACTTT; CDR3: CASSFGQGSAPLHF
J: TRBJ2-1; D: TRBD1; V: TRBV5-1; size: few; DNA: TGCGCCAGCAGCTCCGCGGCTGGGACAGTCTACAATGAGCAGTTCTTC; CDR3: CASSSAAGTVYNEQFF
J: TRBJ2-7; D: TRBD2; V: TRBV20-1; size: few; DNA: TGCAGTGCTAGAGGACTAGCGGGGGCCTCCTACGAGCAGTACTTC; CDR3: CSARGLAGASYEQYF
J: TRBJ1-4; D: NA; V: TRBV7-2; size: few; DNA: TGTGCCAGCACCCCGGACGGAACTAATGAAAAACTGTTTTTT; CDR3: CASTPDGTNEKLFF
J: TRBJ2-5; D: NA; V: TRBV3-1; size: few; DNA: TGTGCCAGCAGCCAATGGCGGGGAATCCAAGAGACCCAGTACTTC; CDR3: CASSQWRGIQETQYF
J: TRBJ2-3; D: NA; V: TRBV11-2; size: NA; DNA: TGTGCCAGCAGCTTAGTACGTCAAGATACGCAGTATTTT; CDR3: CASSLVRQDTQYF
J: TRBJ1-5; D: NA; V: TRBV4-1; size: once; DNA: TGCGCCAGCAGCCAAGGGCTCACAGGATCCTGGAATCAGCCCCAGCATTTT; CDR3: CASSQGLTGSWNQPQHF
J: TRBJ2-1; D: TRBD2; V: TRBV7-2; size: few; DNA: TGTGCCAGCAGCTTAGCCGGGGCGGGGGGGCTGAGTGAGCAGTTCTTC; CDR3: CASSLAGAGGLSEQFF
J: TRBJ2-5; D: NA; V: TRBV12-3/TRBV12-4; size: NA; DNA: TGTGCCAGCAGTCAACACAACCAAGAGACCCAGTACTTC; CDR3: CASSQHNQETQYF
J: TRBJ2-7; D: NA; V: TRBV18; size: NA; DNA: TGTGCCAGCTCACCCTTTGACAATGAGCAGTACTTC; CDR3: CASSPFDNEQYF